The T cell receptor beta chain under discussion was sequenced for a study of T cell responses to AZD1222 COVID-19 vaccine. The CDR3 spans 13 residues. V shed 3 bases, J shed 8 bases, and the junction held 6 bases outside the gene matches. The V gene's germline CDR1 is MNHEY and CDR2 SMNVEV (reference sequence). TCRdb's table, derived via immunoSEQ multiplex PCR, lists solely in-frame clones and lacks some. The sample has about 73,000 clones; 85% to 90% are singletons. V is TRBV27 and J is TRBJ1-1; 7 bases map to TRBD1. This clonotype was sampled from an adult who received the AZD1222 COVID-19 vaccine. The source was peripheral blood, collected 28 days after the second AZD1222 dose. In nucleotides, the CDR3 is TGTGCCAGCAGTTTTATTGAACAGGGGGAAGCTTTCTTT. The encoded protein is CASSFIEQGEAFF.